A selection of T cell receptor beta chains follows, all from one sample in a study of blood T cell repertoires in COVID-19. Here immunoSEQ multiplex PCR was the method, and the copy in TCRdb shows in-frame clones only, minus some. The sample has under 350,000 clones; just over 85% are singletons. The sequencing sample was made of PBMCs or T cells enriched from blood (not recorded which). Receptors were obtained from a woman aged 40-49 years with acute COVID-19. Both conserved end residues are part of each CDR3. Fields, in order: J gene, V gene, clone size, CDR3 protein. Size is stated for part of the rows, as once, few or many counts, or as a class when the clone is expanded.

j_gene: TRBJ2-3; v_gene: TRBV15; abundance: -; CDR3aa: CATSRLMDTQYF
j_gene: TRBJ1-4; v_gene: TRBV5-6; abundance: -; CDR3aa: CASSLVQTLNEKLFF
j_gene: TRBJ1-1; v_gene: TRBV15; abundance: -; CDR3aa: CATSREATEAFF
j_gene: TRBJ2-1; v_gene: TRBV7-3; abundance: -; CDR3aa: CASSSRTSGRAGEQFF
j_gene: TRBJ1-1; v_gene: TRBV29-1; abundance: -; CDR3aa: CSADQGAVAEAFF
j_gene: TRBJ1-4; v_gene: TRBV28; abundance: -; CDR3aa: CASSFGGTDEKLFF
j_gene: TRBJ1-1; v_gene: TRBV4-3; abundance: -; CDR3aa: CASSAYSGQGAEAFF
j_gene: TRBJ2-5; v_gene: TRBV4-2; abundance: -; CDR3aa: CASSERTGQFLTEETQYF
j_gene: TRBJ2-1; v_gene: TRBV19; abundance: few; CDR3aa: CASRLTDSLNEQFF
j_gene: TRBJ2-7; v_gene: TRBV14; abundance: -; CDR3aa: CASSQDLLVREQYF
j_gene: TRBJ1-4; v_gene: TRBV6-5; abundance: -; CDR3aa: CATTPQTFPNEKLFF
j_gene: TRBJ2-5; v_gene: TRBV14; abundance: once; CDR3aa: CASSSPGQRQETQYF
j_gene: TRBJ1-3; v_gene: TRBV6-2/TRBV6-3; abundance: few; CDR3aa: CASSWDTGGAGNTIYF
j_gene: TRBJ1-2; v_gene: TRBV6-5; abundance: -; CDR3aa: CASSPQGYSDGYTF
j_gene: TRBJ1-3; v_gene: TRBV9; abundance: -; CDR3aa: CASSSRAGAGNTIYF
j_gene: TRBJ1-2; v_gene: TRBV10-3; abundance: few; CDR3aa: CAISDPGQGGYGYTF
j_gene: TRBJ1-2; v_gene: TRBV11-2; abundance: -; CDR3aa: CASSPVRQGSGYTF
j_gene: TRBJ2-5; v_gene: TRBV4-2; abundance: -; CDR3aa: CASSQGELSEETQYF
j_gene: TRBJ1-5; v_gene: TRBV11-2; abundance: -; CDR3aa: CASSLFRWTVSNQPQHF
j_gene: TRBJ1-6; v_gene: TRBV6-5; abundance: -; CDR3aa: CASSYNAGTPLHF
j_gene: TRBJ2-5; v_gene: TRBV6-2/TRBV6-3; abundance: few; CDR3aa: CASSYSRRGRGETQYF
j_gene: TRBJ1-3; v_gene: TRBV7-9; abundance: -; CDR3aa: CASSLEFGTGLHF
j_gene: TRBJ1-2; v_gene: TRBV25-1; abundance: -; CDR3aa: CATKRCRLKDGIYYGYTF
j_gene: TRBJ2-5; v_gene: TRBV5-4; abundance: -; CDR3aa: CASTDRALQETQYF
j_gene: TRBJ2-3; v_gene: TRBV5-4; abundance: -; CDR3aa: CASSPPASRPSTDTQYF
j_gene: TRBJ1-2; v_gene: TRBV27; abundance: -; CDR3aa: CASSYRVGYGYTF
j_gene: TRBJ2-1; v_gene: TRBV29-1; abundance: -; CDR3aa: CSGGLGVGGDEQFF
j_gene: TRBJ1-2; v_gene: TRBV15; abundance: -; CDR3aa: CATSRVGGENYGYTF
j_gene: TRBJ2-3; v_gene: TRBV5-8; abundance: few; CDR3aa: CASSPDRGASTDTQYF
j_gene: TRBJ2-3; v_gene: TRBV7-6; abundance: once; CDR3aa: CASSFRLAGGPDTQYF
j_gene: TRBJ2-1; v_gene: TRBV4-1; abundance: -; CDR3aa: CASSQDLWSGGFF
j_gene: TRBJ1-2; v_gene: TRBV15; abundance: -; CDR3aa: CATSREYINLGDLYGYTF
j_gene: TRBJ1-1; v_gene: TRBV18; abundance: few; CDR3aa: CASSAIRENTEAFF
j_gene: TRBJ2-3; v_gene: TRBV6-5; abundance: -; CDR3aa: CASSPGSTDTQYF
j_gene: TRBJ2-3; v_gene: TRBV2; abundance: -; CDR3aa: CASSGSGGLNTQYF
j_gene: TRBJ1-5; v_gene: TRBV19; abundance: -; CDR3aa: CASSIGHLEPQHF
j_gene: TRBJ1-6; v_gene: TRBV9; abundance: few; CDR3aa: CASSVGGNTSPLHF
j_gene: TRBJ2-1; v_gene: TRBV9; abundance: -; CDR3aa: CASSVGQGSYNEQFF
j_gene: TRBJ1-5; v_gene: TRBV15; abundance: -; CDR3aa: CATRGGDRGLQPQHF
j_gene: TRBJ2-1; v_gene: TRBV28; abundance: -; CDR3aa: CASSPHLGSGTNEQFF
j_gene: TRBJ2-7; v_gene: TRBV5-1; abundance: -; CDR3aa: CASSLDLGVSSYEQYF
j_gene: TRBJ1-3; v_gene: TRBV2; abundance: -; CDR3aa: CASSGGTGYLSGNTIYF
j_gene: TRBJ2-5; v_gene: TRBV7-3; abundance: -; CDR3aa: CASSSQGAGETQYF
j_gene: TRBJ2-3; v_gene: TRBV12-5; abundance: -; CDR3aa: CASGLVTLDTQYF
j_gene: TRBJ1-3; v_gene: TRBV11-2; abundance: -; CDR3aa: CASRWDRGPGNTIYF
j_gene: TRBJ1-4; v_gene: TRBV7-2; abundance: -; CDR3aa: CASSLGTFEKLFF
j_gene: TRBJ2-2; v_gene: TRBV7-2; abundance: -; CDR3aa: CASSLSRSTGELFF
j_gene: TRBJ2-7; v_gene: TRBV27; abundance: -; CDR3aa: CASSLGQGVPYEQYF
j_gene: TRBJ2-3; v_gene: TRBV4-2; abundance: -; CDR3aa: CASSQDFGAGGFTQYF
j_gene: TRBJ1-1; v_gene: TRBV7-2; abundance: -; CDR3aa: CASSRRTGTNTEAFF
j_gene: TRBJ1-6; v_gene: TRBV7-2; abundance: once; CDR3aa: CASSLVSGQINSPLHF
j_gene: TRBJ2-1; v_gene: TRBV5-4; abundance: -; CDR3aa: CASSRTSGRDSYNEQFF
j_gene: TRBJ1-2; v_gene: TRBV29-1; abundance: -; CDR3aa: CSVETRTGYIYGYTF
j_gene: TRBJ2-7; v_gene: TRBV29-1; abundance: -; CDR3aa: CSALGDSSYEQYF